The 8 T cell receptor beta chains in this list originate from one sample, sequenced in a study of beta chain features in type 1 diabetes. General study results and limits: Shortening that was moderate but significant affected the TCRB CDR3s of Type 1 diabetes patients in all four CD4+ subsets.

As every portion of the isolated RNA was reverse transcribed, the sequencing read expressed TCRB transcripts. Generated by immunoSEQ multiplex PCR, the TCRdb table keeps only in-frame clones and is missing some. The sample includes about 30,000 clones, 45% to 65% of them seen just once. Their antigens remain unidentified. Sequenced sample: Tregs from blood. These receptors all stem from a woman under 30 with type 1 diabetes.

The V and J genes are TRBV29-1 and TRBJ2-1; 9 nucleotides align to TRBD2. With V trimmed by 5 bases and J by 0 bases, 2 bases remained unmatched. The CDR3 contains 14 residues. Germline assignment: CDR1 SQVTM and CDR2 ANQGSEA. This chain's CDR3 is CSVLSGSSYNEQFF. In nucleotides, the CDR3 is TGCAGCGTTCTTAGCGGGAGCTCCTACAATGAGCAGTTCTTC.

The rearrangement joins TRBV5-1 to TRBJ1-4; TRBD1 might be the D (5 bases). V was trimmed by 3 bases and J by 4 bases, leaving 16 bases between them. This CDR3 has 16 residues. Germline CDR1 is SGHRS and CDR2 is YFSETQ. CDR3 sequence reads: CASSSRPGLINEKLFF. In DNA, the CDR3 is TGCGCCAGCAGCTCAAGACCGGGACTGATTAATGAAAAACTGTTTTTT.

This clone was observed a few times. CDR3 bases: TGTGCCAGCAAAAGACAGGGGGGGAGCAATCAGCCCCAGCATTTT. Translation gives CASKRQGGSNQPQHF. This rearrangement joins TRBV6-6 to TRBJ1-5; TRBD1 agrees at 9 bases. With V trimmed by 7 bases and J by 1 base, 5 bases remained unmatched. This CDR3 region has 15 residues. Germline V gene lookup returns CDR1 MNHNY and CDR2 SVGAGI (reference sequence).

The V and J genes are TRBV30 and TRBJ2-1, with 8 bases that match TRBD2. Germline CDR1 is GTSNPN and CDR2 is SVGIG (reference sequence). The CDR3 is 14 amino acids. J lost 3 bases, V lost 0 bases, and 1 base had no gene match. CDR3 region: CAWSVTSGYNEQFF. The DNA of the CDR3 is TGTGCCTGGAGTGTTACTAGCGGCTACAATGAGCAGTTCTTC.

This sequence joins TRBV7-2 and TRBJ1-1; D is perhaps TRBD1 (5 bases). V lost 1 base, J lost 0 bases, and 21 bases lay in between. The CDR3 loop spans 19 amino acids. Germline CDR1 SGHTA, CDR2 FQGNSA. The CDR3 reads CASSLGLGRGFSMNTEAFF. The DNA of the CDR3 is TGTGCCAGCAGCTTAGGGCTGGGGAGGGGATTCAGCATGAACACTGAAGCTTTCTTT.

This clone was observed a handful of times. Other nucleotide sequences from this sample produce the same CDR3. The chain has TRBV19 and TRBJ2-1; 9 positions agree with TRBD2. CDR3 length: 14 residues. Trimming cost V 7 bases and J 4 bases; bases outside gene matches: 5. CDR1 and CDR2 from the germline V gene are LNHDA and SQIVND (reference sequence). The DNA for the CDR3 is TGTGCCAGTAATAGCGGGAGCACGTACAATGAGCAGTTCTTC. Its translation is CASNSGSTYNEQFF.

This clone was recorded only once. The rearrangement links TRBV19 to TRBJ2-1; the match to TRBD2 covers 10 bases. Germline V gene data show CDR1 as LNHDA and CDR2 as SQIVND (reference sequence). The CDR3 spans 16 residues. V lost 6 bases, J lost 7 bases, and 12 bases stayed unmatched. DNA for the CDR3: TGTGCCAGTAGCCGAGGGGTCCGAGCGGGGGGGAATGAGCAGTTCTTC. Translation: CASSRGVRAGGNEQFF.

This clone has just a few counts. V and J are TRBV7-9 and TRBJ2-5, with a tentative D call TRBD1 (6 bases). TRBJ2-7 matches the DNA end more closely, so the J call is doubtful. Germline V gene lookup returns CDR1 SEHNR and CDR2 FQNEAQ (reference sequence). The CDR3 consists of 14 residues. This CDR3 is CASSLYRANDEQYF. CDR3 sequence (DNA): TGTGCCAGCAGCTTATACAGGGCGAACGACGAGCAGTACTTC.